The source of this T cell receptor beta chain is a study of response to subunit inactivated influenza vaccine. Only one count was recorded for this clonotype. MiXCR, run by TCRdb on the RT-PCR reads, gives a single entry per CDR3 protein. Among 500,000 to 600,000 distinct CDR3 sequences listed, roughly 10% were seen once. The CDR3 is 17 residues long. CDR1 is MNHEY and CDR2 is SMNVEV in the germline V gene (reference sequence). Trimming shortened V by 5 bases and J by 6 bases, and 23 bases separated the two germline ends. The same data also went into a second study, on T cells expressing NK-cell markers. That study adds: In generating TCR beta cDNA, 5'RACE template switching with UMIs was used. HCMV seropositivity characterized seven of the eight sequenced donors, and seronegativity one. CD8+ T cells in roughly six donors included dominant NKG2C+ clonotypes at about 1.0-7.0%.

The sequence derives from a man aged 50-60 years who received an inactivated influenza vaccine. The gene calls are TRBV27 and TRBJ2-1, with D perhaps matching TRBD1 (7 bases). The material was PBMCs from blood, obtained on the day of vaccination. CDR3 protein: CASSPRGAAGPFNEQFF. For the CDR3, the DNA is TGTGCCAGCAGTCCCAGGGGGGCCGCGGGACCCTTCAATGAGCAGTTCTTC.